This passage covers 8 T cell receptor beta chains from one sample sequenced in a study of breast tumors, draining lymph nodes, adjacent tissues. TCRdb reanalysed the multiplex PCR reads using MiXCR and keeps one entry per CDR3 protein. The profile shows about 22,000 distinct CDR3 sequences, roughly 60% of them singletons. Sequencing input: breast tumor tissue. These receptors originate from a female donor with breast cancer. Some clones in this sample may be carry-over from other donors' samples.

V usage is TRBV6-4 and J usage is TRBJ1-5; D is possibly TRBD1 (5 bases). Looked up from germline, CDR1 is MRHNA and CDR2 is SNTAGT. V was pared by 4 bases and J by 6 bases, with 10 bases between. CDR3 length: 13 amino acids. CDR3 sequence (DNA): TGTGCCAGCAGTGCGGATAGGGGTCAGCCCCAGCATTTT. Translating gives CASSADRGQPQHF.

The chain employs TRBV5-1 and TRBJ1-2, with 8 bases aligning to TRBD1. J lost 7 bases, V lost 3 bases, and 8 bases had no gene match. Germline values: CDR1 SGHRS, CDR2 YFSETQ. The CDR3 loop spans 14 amino acids. The CDR3 protein is CASSSDGQGFGYTF. CDR3 DNA sequence: TGCGCCAGCAGCTCGGACGGACAGGGATTTGGCTACACCTTC.

The chain couples TRBV7-3 to TRBJ2-7; 7 bases align to TRBD2. CDR1 is SGHTA and CDR2 is FQGTGA in the germline V gene. Unmatched junction bases numbered 5, after V lost 2 bases and J lost 1 base. The CDR3 is 15 amino acids. The CDR3 region has the DNA TGTGCCAGCAGCTTATGGGCTAGCGGATCCTACGAGCAGTACTTC. Its translation: CASSLWASGSYEQYF.

The chain recombines TRBV2 with TRBJ2-5; 7 positions agree with TRBD1. V gave up 7 bases and J gave up 2 bases; unmatched junction bases: 7. Per germline, CDR1 SNHLY and CDR2 FYNNEI. CDR3 size: 14 residues. The CDR3: CASKLDRAQETQYF. CDR3 bases: TGTGCCAGCAAACTCGACAGGGCGCAAGAGACCCAGTACTTC.

Relative to its sample, this clonotype is medium-sized. The chain's CDR3 is CASSLAGTGQETQYF. CDR3 nucleotide sequence: TGTGCCAGCAGCTTAGCAGGTACCGGCCAAGAGACCCAGTACTTC. This chain connects TRBV7-8 to TRBJ2-5; D remains ambiguous. The V gene lost 0 bases and the J gene lost 1 base, with 9 bases spanning the gap. The germline V gene encodes CDR1 SGHVS and CDR2 FQNEAQ. The CDR3 sequence is 15 residues long.

This clonotype was observed many times. A much larger clone differs from this one at a single base, so this may be a read error. This rearrangement joins TRBV11-2 to TRBJ1-2; tentative D call: TRBD1 (6 bases). Germline V gene sequence: CDR1 SGHAT, CDR2 FQNNGV. Trimming stripped 1 base from V and 0 bases from J, with 9 bases between. This CDR3 region has 15 residues. CDR3 nucleotides: TGTGCCAGCAGCTTAGCCCCAGGGGCTAACTATGGCTACACCTTC. As protein: CASSLAPGANYGYTF.

This clonotype was detected ten times or more. The J gene is TRBJ1-3, the V gene TRBV24-1; no definite D call. The V gene's germline CDR1 is KGHDR and CDR2 SFDVKD. Deletions cut 3 bases from V and 4 bases from J, with 9 bases between. The CDR3 extends over 14 amino acids. The DNA for the CDR3 is TGTGCCACCAGTGATCCGAATCGCGGAAACACCATATATTTT. Its protein product is CATSDPNRGNTIYF.

The genes are TRBV6-1 and TRBJ2-7, with D unresolved. Germline V CDR1 and CDR2: MNHNS, SASEGT. The V end was cut by 10 bases, the J end by 3 bases, with 7 bases between. This CDR3 comprises 10 residues. Here the CDR3 DNA reads TGTGCCACCAATCGCTACGAGCAGTACGTC. Its protein product is CATNRYEQYV.